Given below is one T cell receptor (beta chain) in context. Antigen specificity is unknown. These data are taken from a study of post-analysis software for immune sequencing data. For the study at large: Several disease courses (relapsing-remitting, secondary progressive and progressive-relapsing) of multiple sclerosis were included. Study-level findings and limits: Controls had lower frequencies than patients of about 5 TRBV segments, which included TRBV5-6, TRBV5-1 and TRBV20-1.

CDR3 size: 16 residues. Germline V gene sequence: CDR1 SGHRS, CDR2 YFSETQ. Unmatched junction bases numbered 12, after V lost 6 bases and J lost 3 bases. The authors incorporated unique molecular identifiers into the TCR beta cDNA libraries. TCRdb re-called the PCR reads through MiXCR, storing one row per CDR3 protein. The top ten clones hold 25% to 35% of a sample with roughly 150,000 distinct CDR3 sequences, roughly 35% of them seen once. The receptor was isolated from a girl aged 10-17 years with multiple sclerosis. The starting material was blood, obtained after autologous hematopoietic stem cell transplantation. The chain employs TRBV5-1 and TRBJ2-1; 7 positions match TRBD2. The chain's CDR3 is CASTVAAGANYNEQFF. CDR3 nucleotides: TGCGCCAGCACAGTCGCGGCGGGAGCCAACTACAATGAGCAGTTCTTC.